This paragraph covers one TCR beta chain sequence. Its antigen remains unidentified. Nothing much larger sits one base from this clone, and base qualities are not available. The data derive from a study of T cells in localized non-small cell lung cancer (dated by TCRdb to between 2020 and 2021). Regarding the complete study: T cell repertoires of hundreds of early-stage NSCLC patients were analyzed, with tumors being compared against uninvolved tumor-adjacent lungs. A mean age of roughly 66 years was recorded for the NSCLC patients, of whom around 120 were male and 90 to 110 were female. The cohort comprised 200 to 300 treatment-naïve NSCLC patients with resected, localized lung tumors. Broader findings and caveats from the paper: Of the top 100 tumor clones, a median of approximately 60 were detected in paired uninvolved adjacent lung; some 28 were also among that lung's top 100. Because the study design was exploratory, TCR variables were selected using unadjusted p-values without false-discovery rate correction. Longer overall survival was associated with higher T cell density in blood, whereas shorter survival was associated with higher clonality in adjacent lung. Multi-region tumor sequencing was not performed, so intratumor heterogeneity could not be excluded. The highest T cell clonality was observed in uninvolved tumor-adjacent lung, where clonality exceeded that of tumor, suggesting that antigenic responses were more focused in uninvolved tumor-adjacent lung.

The immunoSEQ Assay was used to sequence TCR beta CDR3 regions from DNA. Under the source paper's analysis protocol: T cell density was computed as TCR beta template counts normalized to usable DNA estimated by amplifying housekeeping genes. Using the preseqR package, richness was estimated by extrapolating to 120,000 templates for tissue samples and 400,000 templates for PBMC samples. Clonality was defined as one minus Pielou's evenness. Tissue-enriched TCRs were identified by differential abundance testing using productive amino-acid clonotypes, minimum total count 5 and alpha 0.1. Repertoire overlap between compartments was quantified with the Jaccard Index and Morisita Overlap Index. GLIPH clustered TCR beta CDR3s with public tetramer-defined viral CDR3s; viral motifs required at least three viral sequences plus V-gene enrichment. TCRdb limited this immuneACCESS table to in-frame rearrangements with V and J called. A share of clones is missing; checked studies link under half to unresolved V genes, and the rest is unexplained. That table supplies the V and J calls and clone size; D and trimming were determined from the DNA. In all, the sample holds tens of thousands of clones, and around nine tenths of those were seen once. The ten largest clones capture 7.1% of the sample.

At diagnosis, tumor, uninvolved tumor-adjacent lung and peripheral blood were collected and then preserved as a mix of FFPE and fresh-frozen material. For TCR repertoire profiling, blood samples were analyzed as peripheral blood mononuclear cells. CDR1 and CDR2 are drawn from the germline V gene: SGHRS, YFSETQ. Trimming takes 0 bases from V and 2 bases from J, and the germline ends sit 9 bases apart. The CDR3 numbers 16 residues from cysteine through phenylalanine. This entry keeps only the CDR3 DNA: 48 bases, framed from base 1. Sequencing was performed on peripheral blood, taken before any cancer treatment. This clonotype was obtained from a female donor of 60 years or more with stage I lung adenocarcinoma. Recombination linked TRBV5-1 to TRBJ1-6, with an unclear D gene assignment. Read as DNA, the sequence is TGCGCCAGCAGCTTGGCCTTACAGACCTATAATTCACCCCTCCACTTT. Its translation is CASSLALQTYNSPLHF.